The 22 T cell receptor beta chains in this list originate from one sample, sequenced in a study of response to subunit inactivated influenza vaccine. TCRdb called the RT-PCR reads again in MiXCR, with one record for every CDR3 protein. The table records over 450,000 distinct CDR3 sequences, 10% to 15% of them present only once. The material was PBMCs from blood, obtained about 40 days after vaccination. Every receptor here comes from a man aged 50 to 60 who received an inactivated influenza vaccine.

A few counts support this clonotype. The CDR3 sequence is CATSRDRGDNSPLHF. CDR3 nucleotide sequence: TGTGCCACCAGCAGAGACAGGGGGGATAATTCACCCCTCCACTTT. V gene TRBV15 combines with J gene TRBJ1-6; 7 bases line up with TRBD1. Germline V gene data show CDR1 as LNHNV and CDR2 as YYDKDF (reference sequence). V trimming: 0 bases; J trimming: 5 bases; junction bases outside the gene matches: 1. The CDR3 sequence is 15 residues long. The entire variable domain, with the rest obtained from reference TRBV15 and TRBJ1-6, is as follows: DAMVIQNPRYQVTQFGKPVTLSCSQTLNHNVMYWYQQKSSQAPKLLFHYYDKDFNNEADTPDNFQSRRPNTSFCFLDIRSPGLGDTAMYLCATSRDRGDNSPLHFGNGTRLTVT.

This clonotype occurred a few times. The J gene is TRBJ2-7, the V gene TRBV18, with D possibly TRBD1 on 6 matching bases. The CDR3 runs 14 residues. The germline CDR1 and CDR2 sequences are KGHSH and LQKENI. With 4 bases removed from V and 2 bases from J, the gap between germline ends came to 12 bases. The CDR3 here is CASSQPGQTYEQYF. CDR3 sequence (DNA): TGTGCCAGCTCACAACCGGGACAAACCTACGAGCAGTACTTC.

This clonotype was seen more than once but under ten times. The rearrangement uses TRBV6-1 and TRBJ2-7; TRBD1 might be the D (6 bases). This CDR3 is 14 amino acids long. Between the trimmed V and J ends, which lost 9 bases and 2 bases, there was a span of 17 bases. Germline CDR1 reads MNHNS; CDR2 reads SASEGT. The chain's CDR3 is CARAGTPGPYEQYF. The CDR3 region has the DNA TGTGCCAGGGCCGGGACACCAGGGCCCTACGAGCAGTACTTC.

The chain is built from TRBV7-6 and TRBJ2-1, with a weak D call TRBD1 (5 bases). CDR3 length: 14 residues. Between the trimmed V and J ends, which lost 3 bases and 6 bases, there was a span of 12 bases. The germline V gene has CDR1 SGHVS and CDR2 FNYEAQ. The CDR3 DNA reads as TGTGCCAGCAGCTTGGGGCCCCGTGGCAATGAGCAGTTCTTC. This translates into CASSLGPRGNEQFF.

The V call is TRBV5-1, the J call TRBJ2-1; 14 nucleotides match TRBD2. With V trimmed by 4 bases and J by 9 bases, 6 bases remained unmatched. The CDR3 sequence is 15 residues long. CDR1 SGHRS and CDR2 YFSETQ come from the germline V gene. The CDR3 sequence is CASSGGLAGEGEQFF. The CDR3, as DNA: TGCGCCAGCAGCGGGGGACTAGCGGGAGAGGGTGAGCAGTTCTTC.

The chain is built from TRBV5-1 and TRBJ1-3; TRBD1 agrees at 8 bases. CDR3 length: 16 amino acids. CDR1 SGHRS and CDR2 YFSETQ come from the germline V gene. J was trimmed by 3 bases and V by 1 base; bases with no gene match: 6. For the CDR3, the DNA is TGCGCCAGCAGCTTGTGGGGACAGGAAGATGGAAACACCATATATTTT. Its protein is CASSLWGQEDGNTIYF.

The chain carries TRBV25-1 and TRBJ1-3; 10 bases line up with TRBD1. After removal of 2 bases from V and 0 bases from J, the junction contained 10 bases not matched to a gene. This CDR3 region has 19 residues. The germline V gene has CDR1 MGHDK and CDR2 SYGVNS. In DNA form, the CDR3 reads TGTGCCAGCAGTGAACCCGGGACAGGGGCCCTTAGCTCTGGAAACACCATATATTTT. Translation: CASSEPGTGALSSGNTIYF.

V is TRBV7-2 and J is TRBJ2-7; 10 positions agree with TRBD2. The V gene end was trimmed by 5 bases and the J gene end by 0 bases; junction bases not matched to a gene: 4. Germline assignment: CDR1 SGHTA and CDR2 FQGNSA. The CDR3 sequence is 15 residues long. The CDR3 region is CASSHERGGSYEQYF. CDR3 sequence (DNA): TGTGCCAGCAGCCACGAGCGGGGGGGCTCCTACGAGCAGTACTTC.

The sample holds a few counts of this clonotype. This chain links TRBV7-2 with TRBJ2-5, with 8 bases matching TRBD2. This CDR3 region has 15 residues. The V and J ends lost 5 bases and 2 bases, in that order; junction bases with no gene match: 7. Germline V gene sequence: CDR1 SGHTA, CDR2 FQGNSA. CDR3 region: CASSPQPGGQETQYF. The CDR3 DNA reads TGTGCCAGCAGCCCCCAGCCGGGGGGGCAAGAGACCCAGTACTTC.

This clonotype appeared many times. This sequence joins TRBV7-9 and TRBJ2-1; no firm D call. CDR1 is SEHNR and CDR2 is FQNEAQ in the germline V gene (reference sequence). V lost 4 bases and J lost 7, with 11 bases in between. The CDR3 has 13 amino acids. The CDR3 sequence is CASSSAGGNEQFF. For the CDR3, the DNA is TGTGCCAGCAGCTCCGCCGGCGGAAATGAGCAGTTCTTC.

The chain couples TRBV20-1 to TRBJ2-6; D remains ambiguous. CDR3 length: 14 residues. Trimming removed 5 bases at V and 2 bases at J, with 10 bases between. Germline CDR1 DFQATT, CDR2 SNEGSKA (reference sequence). CDR3 residues: CSAPDVAGANVLTF. DNA for the CDR3: TGCAGTGCTCCGGACGTAGCTGGGGCCAACGTCCTGACTTTC.

The J gene is TRBJ1-3, the V gene TRBV20-1; 7 bases align to TRBD1. The CDR3 has 15 residues. Germline assignment: CDR1 DFQATT and CDR2 SNEGSKA (reference sequence). Trimming took 1 base from V and 5 from J; bases not matched to a gene: 8. The chain's CDR3 is CSARGGTEQRNTIYF. CDR3 DNA: TGCAGTGCTAGAGGAGGGACAGAGCAACGAAACACCATATATTTT.

The gene calls are TRBV20-1 and TRBJ2-5; tentative D call: TRBD2 (5 bases). The CDR3 covers 13 residues. V was pared by 5 bases and J by 4 bases, with 14 bases between. Germline V gene sequence: CDR1 DFQATT, CDR2 SNEGSKA (reference sequence). CDR3 in amino acids: CSALARVGETQYF. The CDR3 nucleotides are TGCAGTGCTCTAGCACGGGTCGGAGAGACCCAGTACTTC.

The table lists this clonotype with many counts. This sequence joins TRBV4-3 and TRBJ2-7; 8 bases agree with TRBD1. Unmatched junction bases numbered 6, after V lost 3 bases and J lost 8 bases. The CDR3 spans 13 residues. Germline V CDR1 and CDR2: LGHNA, YSLEER. The CDR3 DNA reads TGCGCCAGCAGCCAGTCCACAGGGGGGAAGCAGTACTTC. This codes for CASSQSTGGKQYF.

This clonotype was seen only a few times. The rearrangement uses TRBV20-1 and TRBJ1-1; possible D gene TRBD1, 6 bases. Germline assignment: CDR1 DFQATT and CDR2 SNEGSKA (reference sequence). CDR3 length: 14 residues. Trimming cost V 1 base and J 4 bases, with 13 bases left between them. CDR3 DNA sequence: TGCAGTGCTAGAGGACAGGAGGGAGGCACTGAAGCTTTCTTT. Encoded protein: CSARGQEGGTEAFF.

This clonotype was counted a few times. V usage is TRBV7-2 and J usage is TRBJ2-7; 8 bases fit TRBD2. The CDR3 covers 14 residues. Germline V gives CDR1 SGHTA, CDR2 FQGNSA. With 5 bases clipped from V and 2 bases from J, the junction kept 5 bases outside the gene matches. This chain's CDR3 is CASSSGSVTYEQYF. The CDR3 nucleotides read TGTGCCAGCAGCAGCGGGAGCGTTACCTACGAGCAGTACTTC.

The gene calls are TRBV12-3 or TRBV12-4 and TRBJ2-6; TRBD2 aligns across 7 bases. The CDR3 is made up of 21 amino acids. V gave up 4 bases and J gave up 0 bases; unmatched junction bases: 18. CDR3 sequence: CASSSPSLAGASRSGANVLTF. CDR3 bases: TGTGCCAGCAGTTCCCCTAGCCTTGCGGGAGCTTCCCGCTCTGGGGCCAACGTCCTGACTTTC.

This clonotype appeared once. The V gene is TRBV3-1, the J gene TRBJ2-7; the D gene is possibly TRBD1 (6 bases). This CDR3 region has 14 residues. V was pared by 3 bases and J by 5 bases, with 14 bases between. Germline loops: CDR1 LGHDT, CDR2 YNNKEL (reference sequence). CDR3 coding DNA: TGTGCCAGCAGCCAGAGGGCAGGGGACCACGAGCAGTACTTC. Translation gives CASSQRAGDHEQYF.

This clonotype was detected a few times. This chain uses TRBV7-2 with TRBJ2-4; 7 bases are shared with TRBD1. Germline loops: CDR1 SGHTA, CDR2 FQGNSA. This CDR3 is built from 14 residues. Losses at the gene ends were 6 bases for V and 7 bases for J; bases not matched to a gene: 9. CDR3 bases: TGTGCCAGCAGTCCAACGGGACAGAGGAACATTCAGTACTTC. Residues: CASSPTGQRNIQYF.

The rearrangement links TRBV11-2 to TRBJ2-5; 12 bases agree with TRBD2. The CDR3 is 18 amino acids. V lost 5 bases, J lost 5 bases, and 15 bases stayed unmatched. Germline V gives CDR1 SGHAT, CDR2 FQNNGV. The chain's CDR3 is CASSPSWLAGGPGETQYF. CDR3 sequence (DNA): TGTGCCAGCAGCCCTAGCTGGCTAGCGGGGGGGCCAGGGGAGACCCAGTACTTC.

Points on this clonotype: A much larger clone differs from this one at a single base, so this may be a read error. The V call is TRBV15, the J call TRBJ1-5; D is uncertain. Germline V gene sequence: CDR1 LNHNV, CDR2 YYDKDF (reference sequence). This CDR3 is 15 amino acids long. Here the CDR3 DNA reads TGTGCCACCAGCAGAGTGCGGGGAGCGGGTCAGCCCCAGCAATTT. It translates to CATSRVRGAGQPQQF.

This clonotype was seen at least ten times. This chain joins TRBV12-3 or TRBV12-4 and TRBJ1-5, with D uncertain. There are 15 residues in the CDR3. V lost 1 base, J lost 3 bases, and 10 bases lay in between. CDR3 residues: CASSLGPGNNQPQHF. In DNA form, the CDR3 reads TGTGCCAGCAGTTTAGGTCCGGGAAACAATCAGCCCCAGCATTTT.